The T cell receptor beta chain under discussion was sequenced for a study of blood T cell repertoires in COVID-19. This clone was detected only once. Trimming removed 3 bases from V and 5 bases from J; junction bases left unmatched: 8. This CDR3 is built from 15 residues. Germline CDR1 reads MNHEY; CDR2 reads SMNVEV (reference sequence). Clones were read by immunoSEQ multiplex PCR, and TCRdb kept only the in-frame ones, dropping some. The sample has 400,000 to 500,000 clones, roughly 90% seen once. The specimen sequenced was PBMCs or T cells enriched from blood (not recorded which). This chain links TRBV27 with TRBJ2-5, with TRBD2 matching 8 bases. This TCR came from a woman between 35 and 50 years old who had recovered from COVID-19. The CDR3 DNA reads as TGTGCCAGCAGTTTTAGGCGGGAGGAGGGGGAGACCCAGTACTTC. This sequence encodes CASSFRREEGETQYF.